These 9 T cell receptor beta chains were sequenced from one sample in a study of T cell responses to AZD1222 COVID-19 vaccine. Profiling relied on immunoSEQ multiplex PCR, and the TCRdb table lists in-frame clones only, not all of them. The sample has over 130,000 clones; 89% are singletons. The material was peripheral blood, obtained on day 0 of AZD1222 vaccination. The source is an adult in good health.

The CDR3 loop is CASSLGVGGEQFF. Here the CDR3 DNA reads TGTGCCAGCAGTTTAGGGGTAGGGGGTGAGCAGTTCTTC. The chain has TRBV27 and TRBJ2-1; D perhaps matches TRBD1 (6 bases). V was pared by 2 bases and J by 9 bases, with 11 bases between. This CDR3 comprises 13 residues. The germline CDR1 and CDR2 sequences are MNHEY and SMNVEV (reference sequence).

This clone was seen ten or more times. This sequence joins TRBV11-2 and TRBJ1-1; D possibly corresponds to TRBD1 (6 bases). Trimming cost V 5 bases and J 3 bases, with 19 bases left between them. CDR1 SGHAT and CDR2 FQNNGV come from the germline V gene. The length of the CDR3 is 16 residues. The DNA for the CDR3 is TGTGCCAGCAGCCCCACCGTCGGACCAGGGGACACTGAAGCTTTCTTT. As protein: CASSPTVGPGDTEAFF.

The J gene is TRBJ2-1, the V gene TRBV19; a possible D gene is TRBD2 (5 bases). Germline V gene sequence: CDR1 LNHDA, CDR2 SQIVND (reference sequence). The length of the CDR3 is 12 residues. V dropped 9 bases and J dropped 0 bases, with 6 bases sitting between them. This CDR3 is CASRDSYNEQFF. The CDR3 region has the DNA TGTGCCAGCCGGGACTCCTACAATGAGCAGTTCTTC. Full variable domain (remainder filled in from reference TRBV19 and TRBJ2-1): DGGITQSPKYLFRKEGQNVTLSCEQNLNHDAMYWYRQDPGQGLRLIYYSQIVNDFQKGDIAEGYSVSREKKESFPLTVTSAQKNPTAFYLCASRDSYNEQFFGPGTRLTVL.

This chain joins TRBV4-1 and TRBJ1-3; 9 bases are a match to TRBD1. The V gene's germline CDR1 is MGHRA and CDR2 YSYEKL. Trimming cost V 0 bases and J 3 bases; bases outside gene matches: 3. This CDR3 comprises 16 residues. This CDR3 is CASSQDRTGVGNTIYF. The CDR3 region has the DNA TGCGCCAGCAGCCAAGATCGGACAGGGGTTGGAAACACCATATATTTT.

V and J are TRBV10-3 and TRBJ1-1; the D gene is possibly TRBD1 (6 bases). This CDR3 contains 13 residues. V lost 5 bases and J 4 bases, leaving 11 bases between the germline ends. CDR1 and CDR2 (germline): ENHRY, SYGVKD. CDR3 coding DNA: TGTGCCATCAGTTACAGGGATTTCACTGAAGCTTTCTTT. It translates to CAISYRDFTEAFF.

The J gene is TRBJ2-3, the V gene TRBV6-1; 9 bases line up with TRBD2. The length of the CDR3 is 19 residues. Germline loops: CDR1 MNHNS, CDR2 SASEGT. V lost 2 bases and J lost 7; bases outside the gene matches: 19. The CDR3 spells CASSENGGVVASGKYTQYF. In DNA, the CDR3 is TGTGCCAGCAGTGAAAATGGCGGGGTGGTGGCTAGCGGGAAATATACGCAGTATTTT.

This clone was observed a single time. This rearrangement joins TRBV20-1 to TRBJ1-5; the D gene is possibly TRBD1 (5 bases). The CDR3 contains 15 residues. CDR1 DFQATT and CDR2 SNEGSKA come from the germline V gene (reference sequence). The germline V and J ends were trimmed by 3 bases and 4 bases, with 16 bases remaining between them. The CDR3 DNA sequence: TGCAGTGCTAGTGGGTCAGGGCAAATAAATCAGCCCCAGCATTTT. Amino acid sequence: CSASGSGQINQPQHF.

The chain joins TRBV18 to TRBJ1-2, with D unresolved. Between the trimmed V and J ends, which lost 1 base and 0 bases, there was a span of 12 bases. The CDR3 spans 16 residues. CDR1 and CDR2 (germline): KGHSH, LQKENI. The CDR3 nucleotides are TGTGCCAGCTCACCACGGAAGGACGGGACTAACTATGGCTACACCTTC. Translated, it gives CASSPRKDGTNYGYTF.

The CDR3 DNA reads as TGTGCCAGCAGTGAGTACTTAGGCTACGAGCAGTACTTC. This codes for CASSEYLGYEQYF. The chain employs TRBV6-1 and TRBJ2-7; unclear D gene. The CDR3 has 13 residues. V lost 3 bases, J lost 3 bases, and 9 bases lay in between. CDR1 and CDR2 (germline): MNHNS, SASEGT.